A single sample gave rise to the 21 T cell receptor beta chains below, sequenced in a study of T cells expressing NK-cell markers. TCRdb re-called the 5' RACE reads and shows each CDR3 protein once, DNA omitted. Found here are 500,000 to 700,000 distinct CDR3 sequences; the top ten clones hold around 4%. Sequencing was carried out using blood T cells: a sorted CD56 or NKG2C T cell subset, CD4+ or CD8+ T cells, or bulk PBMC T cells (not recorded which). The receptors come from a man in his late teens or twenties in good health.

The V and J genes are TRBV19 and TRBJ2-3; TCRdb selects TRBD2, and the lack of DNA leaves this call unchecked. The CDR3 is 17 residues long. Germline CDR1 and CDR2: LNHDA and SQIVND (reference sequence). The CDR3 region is CASSPSLLAGDTDTQYF.

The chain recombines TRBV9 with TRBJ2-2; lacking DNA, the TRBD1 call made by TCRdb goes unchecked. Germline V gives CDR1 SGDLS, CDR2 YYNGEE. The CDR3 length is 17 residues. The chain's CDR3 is CASSVAGDIWLAGELFF.

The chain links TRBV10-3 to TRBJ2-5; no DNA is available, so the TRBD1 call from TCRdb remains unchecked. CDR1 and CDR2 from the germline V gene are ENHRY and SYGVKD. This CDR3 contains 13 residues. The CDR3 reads CAIGPLRGETQYF.

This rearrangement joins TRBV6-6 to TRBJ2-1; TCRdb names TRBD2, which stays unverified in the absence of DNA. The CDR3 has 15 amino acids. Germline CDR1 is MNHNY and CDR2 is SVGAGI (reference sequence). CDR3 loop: CASSLTGTSFNEQFF.

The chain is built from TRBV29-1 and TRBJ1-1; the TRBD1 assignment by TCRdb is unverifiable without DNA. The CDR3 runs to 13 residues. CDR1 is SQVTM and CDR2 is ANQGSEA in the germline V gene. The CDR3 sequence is CSVEGAGGGEAFF.

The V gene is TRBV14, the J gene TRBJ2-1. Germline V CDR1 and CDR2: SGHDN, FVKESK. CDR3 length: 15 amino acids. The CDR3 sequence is CASSQTRDSYNEQFF. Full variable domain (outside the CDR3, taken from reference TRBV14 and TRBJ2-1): EAGVTQFPSHSVIEKGQTVTLRCDPISGHDNLYWYRRVMGKEIKFLLHFVKESKQDESGMPNNRFLAERTGGTYSTLKVQPAELEDSGVYFCASSQTRDSYNEQFFGPGTRLTVL.

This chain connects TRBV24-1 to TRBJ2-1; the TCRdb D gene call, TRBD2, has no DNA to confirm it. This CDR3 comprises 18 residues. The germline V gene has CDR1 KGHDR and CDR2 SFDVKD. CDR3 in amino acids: CATSDLAPTSGTPGEQFF.

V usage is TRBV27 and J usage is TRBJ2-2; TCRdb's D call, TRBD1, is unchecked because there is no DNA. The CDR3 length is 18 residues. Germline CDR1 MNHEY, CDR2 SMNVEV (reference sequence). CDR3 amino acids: CASSLRGGLFANTGELFF.

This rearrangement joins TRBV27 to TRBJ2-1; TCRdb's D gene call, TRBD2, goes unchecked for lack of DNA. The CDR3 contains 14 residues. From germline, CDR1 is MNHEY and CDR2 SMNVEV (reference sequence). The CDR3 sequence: CASSFGGYVNEQFF.

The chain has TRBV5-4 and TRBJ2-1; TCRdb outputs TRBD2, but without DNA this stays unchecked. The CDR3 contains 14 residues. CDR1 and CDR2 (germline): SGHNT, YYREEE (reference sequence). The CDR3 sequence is CASSYETSPHEQFF.

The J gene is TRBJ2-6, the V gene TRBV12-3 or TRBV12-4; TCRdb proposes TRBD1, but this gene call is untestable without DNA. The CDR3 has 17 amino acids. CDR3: CASRRPGTASGANVLTF.

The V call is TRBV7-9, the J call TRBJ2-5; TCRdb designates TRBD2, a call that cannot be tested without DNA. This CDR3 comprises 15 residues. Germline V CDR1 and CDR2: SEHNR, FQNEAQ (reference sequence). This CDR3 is CASSLDLANQETQYF. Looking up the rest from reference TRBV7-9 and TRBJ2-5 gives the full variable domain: DTGVSQNPRHKITKRGQNVTFRCDPISEHNRLYWYRQTLGQGPEFLTYFQNEAQLEKSRLLSDRFSAERPKGSFSTLEIQRTEQGDSAMYLCASSLDLANQETQYFGPGTRLLVL.

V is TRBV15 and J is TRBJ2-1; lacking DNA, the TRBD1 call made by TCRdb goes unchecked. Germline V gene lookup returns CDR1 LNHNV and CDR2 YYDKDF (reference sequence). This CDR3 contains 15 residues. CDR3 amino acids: CATTPTGRIYNEQFF.

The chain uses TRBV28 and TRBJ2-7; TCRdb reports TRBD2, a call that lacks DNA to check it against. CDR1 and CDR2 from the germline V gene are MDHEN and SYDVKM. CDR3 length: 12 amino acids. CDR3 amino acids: CASRAGGLEQYF.

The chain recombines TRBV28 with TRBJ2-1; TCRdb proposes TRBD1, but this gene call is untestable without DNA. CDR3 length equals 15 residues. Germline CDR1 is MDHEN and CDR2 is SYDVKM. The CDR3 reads CASCPVPFIPNEQFF. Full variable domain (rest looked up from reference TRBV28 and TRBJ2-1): DVKVTQSSRYLVKRTGEKVFLECVQDMDHENMFWYRQDPGLGLRLIYFSYDVKMKEKGDIPEGYSVSREKKERFSLILESASTNQTSMYLCASCPVPFIPNEQFFGPGTRLTVL.

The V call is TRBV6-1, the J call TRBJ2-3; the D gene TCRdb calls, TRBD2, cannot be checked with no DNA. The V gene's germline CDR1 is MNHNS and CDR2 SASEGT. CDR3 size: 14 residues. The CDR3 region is CASTKMRGADTQYF.

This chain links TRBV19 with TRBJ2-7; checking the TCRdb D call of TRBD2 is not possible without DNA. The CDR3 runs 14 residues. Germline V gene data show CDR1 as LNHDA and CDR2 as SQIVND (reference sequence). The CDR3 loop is CASTSGGGGYEQYF.

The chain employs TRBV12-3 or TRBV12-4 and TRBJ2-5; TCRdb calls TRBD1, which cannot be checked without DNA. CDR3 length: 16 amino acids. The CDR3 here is CASSLRTVVSQETQYF.

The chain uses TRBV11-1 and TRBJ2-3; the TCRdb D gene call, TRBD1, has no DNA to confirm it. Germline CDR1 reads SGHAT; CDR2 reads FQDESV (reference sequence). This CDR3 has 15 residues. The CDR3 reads CASSATGLNTDTQYF.

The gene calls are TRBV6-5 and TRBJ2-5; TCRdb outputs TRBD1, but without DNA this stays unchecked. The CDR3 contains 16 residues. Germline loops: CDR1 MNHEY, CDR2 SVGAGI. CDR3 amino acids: CASSFRETGGIETQYF.

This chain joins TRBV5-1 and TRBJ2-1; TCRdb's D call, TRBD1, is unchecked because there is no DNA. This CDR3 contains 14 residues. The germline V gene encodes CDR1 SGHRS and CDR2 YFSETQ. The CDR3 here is CASTEETGQLEQFF.